The present T cell receptor (beta chain) was sequenced within a study of Ad26.COV2.S vaccination and SARS-CoV-2 variants. The CDR3 runs to 14 residues. CDR1 is MNHNY, CDR2 SVGAGI, per germline (reference sequence). V dropped 2 bases and J dropped 5; count of bases not matched to a gene: 2. Treatment in this sample: over 15 received Ad26.COV2.S at low or high dose, single or two shots; several received placebo; per-sample allocation not given. Repertoires come from day 63 after the first vaccine or placebo injection. TCRdb's table, derived via immunoSEQ multiplex PCR, lists solely in-frame clones and lacks some. The sample has roughly 700,000 clones, 80% to 90% seen once; the top ten hold about 1.5%.

The V call is TRBV6-6, the J call TRBJ1-4; 7 nucleotides line up with TRBD1. This TCR was recovered from a person aged 18-65 years who received the Ad26.COV2.S COVID-19 vaccine or a placebo. The starting material was peripheral blood, obtained in a trial of Ad26.COV2.S vaccine versus placebo. CDR3 in amino acids: CASSYRGQNEKLFF. The DNA for the CDR3 is TGTGCCAGCAGTTACAGGGGGCAGAATGAAAAACTGTTTTTT.